Below are 25 T cell receptor beta chains sequenced from a single sample in a study of identical twins. MiXCR, applied by TCRdb to the 5' RACE reads, yields one record per CDR3 protein. The sample shows roughly 720,000 distinct CDR3 sequences, around a sixth of them seen only once. This sample was also put to use in a study of T cells expressing NK-cell markers.

Sequenced input: PBMCs. These receptors were taken from a woman aged 18-29 years in good health.

The chain links TRBV7-2 to TRBJ2-3; TRBD2 is a possible D gene (6 bases). The length of the CDR3 is 12 residues. The germline V gene encodes CDR1 SGHTA and CDR2 FQGNSA. Trimming removed 4 bases from V and 8 bases from J, with 10 bases in between. In DNA form, the CDR3 reads TGTGCCAGCAGCTCGGGGACTCGTACGCAGTATTTT. It encodes CASSSGTRTQYF.

This chain links TRBV12-3 or TRBV12-4 with TRBJ1-5; 10 bases align to TRBD1. Germline trimming cut 5 bases from V and 3 bases from J; bases unmatched to any gene: 4. This CDR3 has 15 residues. As DNA, the CDR3 is TGTGCCAGCAGTCGGGACAGGGGAGCCAATCAGCCCCAGCATTTT. Translation gives CASSRDRGANQPQHF.

This clonotype showed up just once. The gene calls are TRBV29-1 and TRBJ1-2, with D hard to call. The germline V gene has CDR1 SQVTM and CDR2 ANQGSEA. Trimming took 7 bases from V and 0 from J, leaving 12 bases between them. The CDR3 runs to 13 residues. The CDR3 DNA reads TGCAGCGCACGGACGGAAACTAACTATGGCTACACCTTC. Protein: CSARTETNYGYTF.

The rearrangement joins TRBV5-1 to TRBJ2-7, with D unclear. Between the trimmed V and J ends, which lost 0 bases and 3 bases, there was a span of 10 bases. The CDR3 sequence is 14 residues long. Germline values: CDR1 SGHRS, CDR2 YFSETQ. CDR3: CASSLGNSLYEQYF. The DNA of the CDR3 is TGCGCCAGCAGCTTGGGGAACAGCCTCTACGAGCAGTACTTC. The full variable domain, in which reference TRBV5-1 and TRBJ2-7 provide the parts outside the CDR3, is KAGVTQTPRYLIKTRGQQVTLSCSPISGHRSVSWYQQTPGQGLQFLFEYFSETQRNKGNFPGRFSGRQFSNSRSEMNVSTLELGDSALYLCASSLGNSLYEQYFGPGTRLTVT.

This chain joins TRBV6-1 and TRBJ2-7, with a tentative D call TRBD1 (7 bases). There are 16 residues in the CDR3. From germline, CDR1 is MNHNS and CDR2 SASEGT. V was trimmed by 1 base and J by 4 bases, leaving 17 bases between them. CDR3 sequence (DNA): TGTGCCAGCAGTGAAGGGGCAGGGGGGTCTGTATACGAGCAGTACTTC. This translates into CASSEGAGGSVYEQYF.

The V call is TRBV6-2 or TRBV6-3, the J call TRBJ2-7, with a tentative D call TRBD2 (5 bases). The CDR3 consists of 12 residues. The V end lost 5 bases, the J end lost 3 bases, and 8 bases lay between the germline ends. CDR1 is MNHEY, CDR2 SVGEGT, per germline. Written as DNA, the CDR3 is TGTGCCAGCAGTCCACTAGACTACGAGCAGTACTTC. It specifies CASSPLDYEQYF.

This clonotype was observed a handful of times. The V and J genes are TRBV5-5 and TRBJ1-4; 7 bases map to TRBD1. The CDR3 has 16 residues. With 4 bases clipped from V and 5 bases from J, the junction kept 11 bases outside the gene matches. CDR1 is SGHKS and CDR2 is YYEKEE in the germline V gene (reference sequence). For the CDR3, the DNA is TGTGCCAGCAGCGCAAAAAACAGGGGCCCAAATGAAAAACTGTTTTTT. Translated, it gives CASSAKNRGPNEKLFF.

This clonotype came up once. The V and J genes are TRBV9 and TRBJ1-1, with D uncertain. The CDR3 has 14 amino acids. V was shortened by 0 bases and J by 3 bases, with 9 bases between the two germline ends. Germline CDR1 SGDLS, CDR2 YYNGEE. The chain's CDR3 is CASSVGGQDTEAFF. CDR3 nucleotides: TGTGCCAGCAGCGTAGGCGGTCAGGACACTGAAGCTTTCTTT.

This clonotype was counted only a few times. V gene TRBV4-2 combines with J gene TRBJ2-1; D not resolved. V was cut by 1 base and J by 4 bases, with 11 bases left in between. CDR3 length: 15 amino acids. The germline V gene has CDR1 LGHNA and CDR2 YNFKEQ. The DNA for the CDR3 is TGTGCCAGCAGCCAAGCAGGTGGTCCATACAATGAGCAGTTCTTC. Its protein product is CASSQAGGPYNEQFF.

This clonotype was counted a few times. This CDR3 reads CASSRLAGTNEQFF. The CDR3 nucleotides are TGTGCCAGCAGTAGACTAGCGGGAACGAATGAGCAGTTCTTC. The chain combines TRBV12-3 or TRBV12-4 with TRBJ2-1, with 11 nucleotides matching TRBD2. There are 14 residues in the CDR3. The junction had 4 bases not matched to a gene; V was cut back by 5 bases and J by 7 bases.

This clonotype appeared a few times. The chain links TRBV7-9 to TRBJ2-1; 11 bases are a match to TRBD2. The CDR3 runs 16 residues. After removal of 5 bases from V and 3 bases from J, the junction contained 6 bases not matched to a gene. CDR1 SEHNR and CDR2 FQNEAQ come from the germline V gene (reference sequence). CDR3 sequence reads: CASSPQGLAVYNEQFF. In DNA form, the CDR3 reads TGTGCCAGCAGCCCCCAGGGACTAGCGGTCTACAATGAGCAGTTCTTC.

V and J are TRBV20-1 and TRBJ2-1; 8 positions agree with TRBD2. This CDR3 has 14 residues. Germline CDR1 reads DFQATT; CDR2 reads SNEGSKA (reference sequence). Trimming removed 8 bases from V and 4 bases from J; junction bases left unmatched: 10. This CDR3 is CSSSLGRGYNEQFF. CDR3 nucleotides: TGCAGTTCCTCCCTCGGGAGGGGTTACAATGAGCAGTTCTTC.

V usage is TRBV27 and J usage is TRBJ2-7; 7 positions match TRBD2. V gave up 6 bases and J gave up 2 bases; unmatched junction bases: 10. CDR1 is MNHEY, CDR2 SMNVEV, per germline (reference sequence). The length of the CDR3 is 15 residues. The CDR3 DNA is TGTGCCAGCAGACTCCGGGCTAGCGGAACCTACGAGCAGTACTTC. This encodes CASRLRASGTYEQYF.

The rearrangement uses TRBV7-9 and TRBJ2-1, with unresolved D. CDR3 length: 13 residues. Germline-derived CDR1 and CDR2 are SEHNR and FQNEAQ (reference sequence). V lost 5 bases to trimming and J lost 5 bases, with 10 bases between them. CDR3 nucleotide sequence: TGTGCCAGCAGCCCGCACACCGACAATGAGCAGTTCTTC. It yields the protein CASSPHTDNEQFF.

This clonotype showed up just a few times. This chain joins TRBV20-1 and TRBJ2-3, with TRBD2 matching 12 bases. After removal of 8 bases from V and 3 bases from J, the junction contained 6 bases not matched to a gene. CDR1 is DFQATT and CDR2 is SNEGSKA in the germline V gene (reference sequence). The CDR3 is 14 amino acids. The CDR3 nucleotides read TGCAGTCTACCGACTAGCGGGAGTACAGATACGCAGTATTTT. Amino acids: CSLPTSGSTDTQYF.

This clonotype was counted between two and nine times. The V call is TRBV10-3, the J call TRBJ1-1, with 9 bases identical to TRBD1. The CDR3 has 13 residues. Germline CDR1 reads ENHRY; CDR2 reads SYGVKD. V trimming: 10 bases; J trimming: 5 bases; junction bases outside the gene matches: 8. CDR3 DNA: TGTGCCACCGGGACAGGGACGGGGACTGAAGCTTTCTTT. This translates into CATGTGTGTEAFF.

Here the CDR3 DNA reads TGCAGTGCTAAGGGAAGCCAGGGACATACGCAGTATTTT. This codes for CSAKGSQGHTQYF. This chain links TRBV20-1 with TRBJ2-3, with D perhaps being TRBD1 or TRBD2 (5 bases each). Trimming took 4 bases from V and 7 from J, leaving 15 bases between them. The CDR3 consists of 13 residues. CDR1 and CDR2 from the germline V gene are DFQATT and SNEGSKA (reference sequence).

This clonotype appeared a few times. V is TRBV3-1 and J is TRBJ2-5; D is possibly TRBD2 (5 bases). There are 15 residues in the CDR3. V was clipped by 1 base and J by 2 bases, with 11 bases between them. CDR1 is LGHDT, CDR2 YNNKEL, per germline (reference sequence). CDR3 loop: CASSQVVQRQETQYF. CDR3 coding DNA: TGTGCCAGCAGCCAAGTGGTACAGCGGCAAGAGACCCAGTACTTC.

The V and J genes are TRBV20-1 and TRBJ2-7; the match to TRBD2 covers 11 bases. V shed 4 bases and J 5 bases; nucleotides not matched to a gene: 7. Germline lookup yields CDR1 DFQATT and CDR2 SNEGSKA (reference sequence). The CDR3 extends over 14 amino acids. The CDR3 loop is CSANLAGGSNEQYF. The CDR3, as DNA: TGCAGTGCTAATCTAGCGGGAGGTTCCAACGAGCAGTACTTC.

V is TRBV29-1 and J is TRBJ2-6; D might be TRBD1 or TRBD2, each matching 5 bases. Germline loops: CDR1 SQVTM, CDR2 ANQGSEA. The CDR3 sequence is 15 residues long. Trimming cost V 3 bases and J 2 bases, with 11 bases left between them. This CDR3 reads CSVESRGPGANVLTF. The CDR3 nucleotides read TGCAGCGTTGAGAGTCGGGGCCCTGGGGCCAACGTCCTGACTTTC.

This clonotype was counted between two and nine times. This chain links TRBV6-5 with TRBJ1-2; D is perhaps TRBD1 (6 bases). V was cut by 2 bases and J by 8 bases, with 18 bases left in between. CDR1 MNHEY and CDR2 SVGAGI come from the germline V gene. CDR3 length equals 15 residues. DNA for the CDR3: TGTGCCAGCAGTTACGTCGCGGGGGGCGATAGGGGCTACACCTTC. Its translation is CASSYVAGGDRGYTF.

This chain joins TRBV12-3 or TRBV12-4 and TRBJ2-1; perhaps TRBD2 as D (5 bases). The CDR3 consists of 13 residues. The ends were cut back, 7 bases at V and 0 bases at J, with 7 bases in the middle. The CDR3 loop reads CASITSSYNEQFF. The CDR3 DNA is TGTGCCAGCATAACTAGCTCCTACAATGAGCAGTTCTTC.

The rearrangement links TRBV11-1 to TRBJ1-6; D gene ambiguous. V was cut by 2 bases and J by 5 bases, with 4 bases left in between. The CDR3 is 13 residues long. Germline V gene lookup returns CDR1 SGHAT and CDR2 FQDESV (reference sequence). In DNA form, the CDR3 reads TGTGCCAGCAGCTTATTCGATAATTCACCCCTCCACTTT. It yields the protein CASSLFDNSPLHF.

The table lists this clonotype with many counts. The chain links TRBV2 to TRBJ2-2; D gene ambiguous. The CDR3 runs 12 residues. From germline, CDR1 is SNHLY and CDR2 FYNNEI. V lost 9 bases to trimming and J lost 3 bases, with 8 bases between them. CDR3 in amino acids: CASSTYTGELFF. CDR3 nucleotide sequence: TGTGCCAGTAGTACCTACACCGGGGAGCTGTTTTTT. The whole variable domain, remainder taken from reference TRBV2 and TRBJ2-2, is EPEVTQTPSHQVTQMGQEVILRCVPISNHLYFYWYRQILGQKVEFLVSFYNNEISEKSEIFDDQFSVERPDGSNFTLKIRSTKLEDSAMYFCASSTYTGELFFGEGSRLTVL.

Only a few counts were recorded for this clonotype. The chain employs TRBV12-3 or TRBV12-4 and TRBJ1-4; tentatively, D is TRBD1 (5 bases). The V gene lost 7 bases and the J gene lost 8 bases, with 8 bases spanning the gap. There are 11 residues in the CDR3. The CDR3 region has the DNA TGTGCCAGCACCTGGGGCGAAAAACTGTTTTTT. Residues: CASTWGEKLFF.